Sequencing of this TCR beta chain was carried out in a study of T cell repertoires and HLA-DP antigens. Points on this clone: Its target is not known.

Trimming removed 4 bases from V and 6 bases from J; junction bases left unmatched: 11. The CDR3 runs 15 residues. Germline assignment: CDR1 MDHEN and CDR2 SYDVKM. Findings of the study overall: The CD4+ repertoire was not split into naive and memory.

The repertoire was sequenced with immunoSEQ multiplex PCR; TCRdb's copy has only in-frame clones and lacks some. Among over 100,000 clones, 90% to 95% were seen once, and the ten largest hold about 0.27%. The clonotype comes from a woman aged 18-29 years in good health and CMV-seronegative. The V and J genes are TRBV28 and TRBJ1-2; 7 positions agree with TRBD1. Sequenced material: CD4+ T cells from PBMCs. The CDR3 coding sequence is TGTGCCAGCAGTTCGACAGGGACGGACATAGATGGCTACACCTTC. Its protein is CASSSTGTDIDGYTF.